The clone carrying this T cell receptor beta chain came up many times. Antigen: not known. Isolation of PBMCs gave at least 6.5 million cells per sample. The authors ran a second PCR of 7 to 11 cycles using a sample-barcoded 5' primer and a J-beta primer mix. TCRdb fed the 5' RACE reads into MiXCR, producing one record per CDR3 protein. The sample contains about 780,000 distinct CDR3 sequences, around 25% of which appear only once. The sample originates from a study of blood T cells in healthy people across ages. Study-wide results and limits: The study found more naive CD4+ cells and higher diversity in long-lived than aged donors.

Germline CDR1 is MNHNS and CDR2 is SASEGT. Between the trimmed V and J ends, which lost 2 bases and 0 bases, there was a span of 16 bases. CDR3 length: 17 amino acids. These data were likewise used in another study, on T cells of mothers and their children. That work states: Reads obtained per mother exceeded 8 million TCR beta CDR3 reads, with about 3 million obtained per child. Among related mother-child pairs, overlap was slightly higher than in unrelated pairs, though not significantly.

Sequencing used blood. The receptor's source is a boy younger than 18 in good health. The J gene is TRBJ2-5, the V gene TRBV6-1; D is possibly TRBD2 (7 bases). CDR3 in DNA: TGTGCCAGCAGTGAATCGCGCGGGGGCCAGTACCAAGAGACCCAGTACTTC. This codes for CASSESRGGQYQETQYF.